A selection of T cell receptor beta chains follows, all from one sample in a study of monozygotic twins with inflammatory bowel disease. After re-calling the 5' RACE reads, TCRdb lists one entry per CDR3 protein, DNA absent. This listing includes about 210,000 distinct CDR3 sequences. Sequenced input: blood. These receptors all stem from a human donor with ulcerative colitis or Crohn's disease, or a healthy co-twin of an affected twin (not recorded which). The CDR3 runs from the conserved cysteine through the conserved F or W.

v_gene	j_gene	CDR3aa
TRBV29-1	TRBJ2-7	CSVGQGGFEQYF
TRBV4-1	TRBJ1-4	CASRRQEKLATNEKLFF
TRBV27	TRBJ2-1	CASSFTGSPYNEQFF
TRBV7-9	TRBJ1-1	CAHTSWNTEAFF
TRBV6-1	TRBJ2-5	CASRTGQGMETQYF
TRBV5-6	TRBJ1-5	CASSLGVSSNQPQHF
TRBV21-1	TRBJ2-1	CASSTSGRFNEQFF
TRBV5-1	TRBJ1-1	CASSGTYLNTEAFF
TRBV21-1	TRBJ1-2	CASTVPGTVFDYTF
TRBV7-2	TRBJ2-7	CASSFPSYEQYF
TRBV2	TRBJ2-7	CASKATESSYEQYF
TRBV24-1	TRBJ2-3	CATSDSGTDTQYF
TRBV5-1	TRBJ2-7	CASSLRDSYEQYF
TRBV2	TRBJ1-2	CASRPTGGDYGYTF
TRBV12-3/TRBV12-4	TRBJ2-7	CASSSGGPSWGLNSYEQYF
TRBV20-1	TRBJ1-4	CSARGDRGYEKLFF
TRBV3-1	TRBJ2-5	CASSEGKTQYF
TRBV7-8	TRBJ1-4	CASSLGFRVDEKLFF
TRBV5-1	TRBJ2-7	CASRPGLSSYEQYF
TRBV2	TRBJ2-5	CASRTFQGRETQYF
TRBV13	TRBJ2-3	CASSLDGTSTDTQYF
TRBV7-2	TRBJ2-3	CASSPVIFAGTQYF
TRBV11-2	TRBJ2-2	CASSTGASTGELFF
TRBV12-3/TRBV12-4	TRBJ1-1	CASRSQQGDTTEAFF
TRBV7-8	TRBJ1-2	CASSSQGIRGYTF
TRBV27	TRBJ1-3	CASRTDRGPSGNTIYF
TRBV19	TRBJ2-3	CASRITGHAWPSTDTQYF
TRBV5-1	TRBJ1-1	CASSLRTDYTEAFF
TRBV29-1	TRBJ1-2	CSVFEGIHYTF
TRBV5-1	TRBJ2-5	CASSHGTSGGSRETQYF
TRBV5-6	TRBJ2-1	CASSAVVVAGSSYNEQFF
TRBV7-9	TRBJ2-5	CASSRGLVGPQETQYF
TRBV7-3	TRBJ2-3	CASSLMADFTDTQYF
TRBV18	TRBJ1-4	CASSVLAEGELFF
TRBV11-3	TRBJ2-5	CASSSTGVSTQYF
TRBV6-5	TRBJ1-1	CASMSRGGTEAFF
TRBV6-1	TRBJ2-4	CASSEPFSDRVNIQYF
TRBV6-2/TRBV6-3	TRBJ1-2	CASSSEAKGTGRSITFGYTF
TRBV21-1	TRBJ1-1	CASSKVTPNTEAFF
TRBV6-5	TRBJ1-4	CASSYRPGATNEKLFF
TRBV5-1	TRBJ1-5	CASSLAGTGEQPQHF
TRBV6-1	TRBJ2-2	CASSPRRGKGGELFF
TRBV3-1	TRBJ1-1	CASSQKGGNTEAFF
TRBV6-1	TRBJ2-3	CASTRQGRRTDTQYF
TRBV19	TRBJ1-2	CASSSRARAADGYTF
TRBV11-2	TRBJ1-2	CASSLDPGLSGYTF
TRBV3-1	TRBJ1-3	CASSQGPTSGNTIYF
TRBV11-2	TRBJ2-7	CASSPSGIRIRVEQYF
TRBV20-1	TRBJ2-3	CSARPNTDTQYF
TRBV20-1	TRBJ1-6	CSAPPTGSDSPLHF
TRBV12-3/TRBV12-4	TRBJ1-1	CASSLQGFDYPGGNTEAFF
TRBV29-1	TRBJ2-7	CSVNTKSSYEQYF
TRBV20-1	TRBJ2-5	CSARLAEVQETQYF
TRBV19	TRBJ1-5	CASSIRGTGNQPQHF
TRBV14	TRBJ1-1	CASSQESQAIWVTEAFF